Presented here are 10 T cell receptor beta chains from one specimen sequenced in a study of T cell responses to AZD1222 COVID-19 vaccine. Sequencing was performed with immunoSEQ multiplex PCR; in TCRdb, only in-frame clones are kept and a portion is missing. Seen here are 140,000 to 150,000 clones, 85% to 95% observed once, and the top ten hold 9.1%. Sequences were derived from peripheral blood, sampled on day 0 of AZD1222 vaccination. The receptor source for this set is an adult in good health.

This chain connects TRBV11-2 to TRBJ1-1; the D gene is possibly TRBD1 (5 bases). The CDR3 is 16 amino acids. Germline lookup yields CDR1 SGHAT and CDR2 FQNNGV. V dropped 1 base and J dropped 2 bases, with 14 bases sitting between them. CDR3 bases: TGTGCCAGCAGCTTAGGGGCGGGGCGGGAAAACACTGAAGCTTTCTTT. Protein: CASSLGAGRENTEAFF. The full variable domain, its missing parts supplied by reference TRBV11-2 and TRBJ1-1, is EAGVAQSPRYKIIEKRQSVAFWCNPISGHATLYWYQQILGQGPKLLIQFQNNGVVDDSQLPKDRFSAERLKGVDSTLKIQPAKLEDSAVYLCASSLGAGRENTEAFFGQGTRLTVV.

This clone was counted between two and nine times. The chain has TRBV28 and TRBJ2-1; 14 nucleotides align to TRBD2. The V gene's germline CDR1 is MDHEN and CDR2 SYDVKM. CDR3 length: 16 amino acids. J lost 6 bases, V lost 1 base, and 2 bases had no gene match. CDR3 nucleotides: TGTGCCAGCAGTTTATCCGGGACTAGCGGGGGCAATGAGCAGTTCTTC. Protein product: CASSLSGTSGGNEQFF.

The chain carries TRBV19 and TRBJ1-6; perhaps TRBD1 as D (6 bases). In germline, CDR1 is LNHDA, CDR2 SQIVND (reference sequence). The CDR3 runs to 16 residues. Deletions cut 7 bases from V and 4 bases from J, with 17 bases between. CDR3 DNA sequence: TGTGCCAGTAACCCGAGGACAGACGAGTATAATTCACCCCTCCACTTT. It encodes CASNPRTDEYNSPLHF.

The gene calls are TRBV7-6 and TRBJ2-3; D remains unclear. The germline CDR1 and CDR2 sequences are SGHVS and FNYEAQ. This CDR3 has 11 residues. V was shortened by 7 bases and J by 5 bases, with 7 bases between the two germline ends. The DNA of the CDR3 is TGTGCCAGCAAAGATCAAGATACGCAGTATTTT. Protein: CASKDQDTQYF.

V usage is TRBV28 and J usage is TRBJ1-5, with 10 bases that match TRBD1. Germline CDR1 reads MDHEN; CDR2 reads SYDVKM. This CDR3 has 16 amino acids. V trimming: 4 bases; J trimming: 5 bases; junction bases outside the gene matches: 8. The CDR3 nucleotides are TGTGCCAGCAGTTCCCGACAGGGGGCTGGGGATCAGCCCCAGCATTTT. Translating it yields CASSSRQGAGDQPQHF.

Note on this clone: One junction end disagrees with the germline gene, perhaps due to a read error. The CDR3 DNA reads as TGTGCTAGCAGCCCGGGTGGCCGTGATAGCAATCAGCCCCAGCATTTT. This translates into CASSPGGRDSNQPQHF. The chain links TRBV7-7 to TRBJ1-5; D is undetermined. CDR3 length: 16 amino acids. Germline lookup yields CDR1 SSHAT and CDR2 FNYEAQ (reference sequence).

The CDR3 spells CASTSVYGRTGDKYGYTF. The CDR3 DNA sequence: TGTGCCAGCACCTCTGTTTACGGGCGGACAGGGGATAAATATGGCTACACCTTC. The rearrangement links TRBV11-2 to TRBJ1-2; TRBD1 matches at 9 bases. The V and J ends lost 7 bases and 5 bases, in that order; junction bases with no gene match: 20. Looked up from germline, CDR1 is SGHAT and CDR2 is FQNNGV. The CDR3 is 18 amino acids.

V usage is TRBV9 and J usage is TRBJ2-7; D might be TRBD1 or TRBD2, each matching 6 bases. Germline-derived CDR1 and CDR2 are SGDLS and YYNGEE. The ends were cut back, 3 bases at V and 6 bases at J, with 19 bases in the middle. The CDR3 contains 15 residues. CDR3 DNA sequence: TGTGCCAGCAGCGCGAGGGGGGTAGTAGGTAGCGAGCAGTACTTC. Residues: CASSARGVVGSEQYF.

V is TRBV6-5 and J is TRBJ1-2; D perhaps matches TRBD1 (6 bases). Trimming took off 0 bases at V and 3 bases at J, with 14 bases between the two ends. The germline CDR1 and CDR2 sequences are MNHEY and SVGAGI. The CDR3 length is 16 residues. The CDR3 DNA sequence: TGTGCCAGCAGTTACTCCCCCCAAAAGGGGGACTATGGCTACACCTTC. Translated: CASSYSPQKGDYGYTF.

The chain combines TRBV5-4 with TRBJ2-3, with TRBD2 matching 10 bases. Germline CDR1 reads SGHNT; CDR2 reads YYREEE (reference sequence). The length of the CDR3 is 17 residues. The V and J ends lost 5 bases and 2 bases, in that order; junction bases with no gene match: 11. The CDR3 region has the DNA TGTGCCAGCAGTAGCGGGGGGTCGATTTTGCCCACAGATACGCAGTATTTT. Translated, it gives CASSSGGSILPTDTQYF.